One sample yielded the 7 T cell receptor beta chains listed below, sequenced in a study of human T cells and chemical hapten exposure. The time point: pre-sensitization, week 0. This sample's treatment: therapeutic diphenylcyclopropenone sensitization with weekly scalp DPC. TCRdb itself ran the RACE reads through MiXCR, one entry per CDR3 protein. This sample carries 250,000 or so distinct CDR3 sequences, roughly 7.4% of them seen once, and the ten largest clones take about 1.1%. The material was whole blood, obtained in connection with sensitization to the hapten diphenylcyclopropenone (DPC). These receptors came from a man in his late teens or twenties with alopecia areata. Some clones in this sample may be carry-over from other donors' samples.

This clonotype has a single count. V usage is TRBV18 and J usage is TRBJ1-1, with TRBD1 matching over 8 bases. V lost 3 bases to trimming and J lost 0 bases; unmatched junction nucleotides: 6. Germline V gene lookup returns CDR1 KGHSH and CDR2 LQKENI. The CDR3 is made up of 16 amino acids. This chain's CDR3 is CASSPGDRRMNTEAFF. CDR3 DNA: TGTGCCAGCTCACCGGGGGACAGGAGAATGAACACTGAAGCTTTCTTT.

In nucleotides, the CDR3 is TGTGCCAGCAGTTTCGCTCTAGGCTCCTACAATGAGCAGTTCTTC. Residues: CASSFALGSYNEQFF. This chain uses TRBV27 with TRBJ2-1; the D is unclear. This CDR3 comprises 15 residues. Germline V gives CDR1 MNHEY, CDR2 SMNVEV (reference sequence). Trimming shortened V by 3 bases and J by 0 bases, and 9 bases separated the two germline ends.

In nucleotides, the CDR3 is TGTGCCAGCAGCGCAAGACAGGGGTGGAATTCACCCCTCCACTTT. Translated, it gives CASSARQGWNSPLHF. This chain joins TRBV5-5 and TRBJ1-6, with 8 bases matching TRBD1. The CDR3 spans 15 residues. Germline CDR1 is SGHKS and CDR2 is YYEKEE (reference sequence). The V gene end was trimmed by 4 bases and the J gene end by 7 bases; junction bases not matched to a gene: 7.

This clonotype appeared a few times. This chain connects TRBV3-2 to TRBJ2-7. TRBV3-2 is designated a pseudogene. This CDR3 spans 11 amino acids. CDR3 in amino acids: CASSQFYEQYV. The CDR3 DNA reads TGTGCCAGCAGCCAATTCTACGAGCAGTACGTC.

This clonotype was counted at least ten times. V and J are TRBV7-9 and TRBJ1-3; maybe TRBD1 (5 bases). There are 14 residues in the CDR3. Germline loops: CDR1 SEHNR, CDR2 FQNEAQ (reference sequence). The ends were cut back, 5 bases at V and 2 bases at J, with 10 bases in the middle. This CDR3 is CASSPMGAGNTIYF. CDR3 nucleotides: TGTGCCAGCAGCCCGATGGGGGCTGGAAACACCATATATTTT.

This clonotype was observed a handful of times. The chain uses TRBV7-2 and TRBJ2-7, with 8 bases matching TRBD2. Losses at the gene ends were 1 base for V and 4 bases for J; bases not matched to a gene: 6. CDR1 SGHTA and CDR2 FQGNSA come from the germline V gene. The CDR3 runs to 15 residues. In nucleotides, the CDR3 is TGTGCCAGCAGCTTAGAAGGCGGGGGGTGGTACGAGCAGTACGTC. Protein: CASSLEGGGWYEQYV.

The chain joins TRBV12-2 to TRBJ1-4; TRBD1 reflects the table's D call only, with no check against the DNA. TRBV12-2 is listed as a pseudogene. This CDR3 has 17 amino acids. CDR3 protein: CASRSGTGAPGNEKLFF. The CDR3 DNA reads TGTGCAAGTCGCTCCGGGACAGGGGCGCCCGGTAATGAAAAACTGTTTTTT.